The T cell receptor (beta chain) under discussion was sequenced for a study of blood T cell repertoires in COVID-19. Study-level background: Samples representing acute and convalescent COVID-19 were sourced from the United States, Italy and Spain. PBMCs, B-cell-depleted T cells, or T cells provided the cDNA or gDNA that made up the material.

V lost 3 bases, J lost 2 bases, and 16 bases lay in between. This CDR3 comprises 15 residues. Germline CDR1 and CDR2: GTSNPN and SVGIG (reference sequence). In the study's own analysis: Nucleated cell counts were estimated from reference gene primer amplification. The assay was immunoSEQ multiplex PCR, and TCRdb's table has in-frame clones only and misses some. V, J and clone size reflect that table, while D and trimming were determined from the DNA. The profile shows tens of thousands of clones, 65% to 85% of them singletons. This TCR was sampled from a man in his 70s with active or convalescent COVID-19. Sequenced input: peripheral blood. The chain employs TRBV30 and TRBJ2-5; a possible D gene is TRBD1 (6 bases). CDR3 bases: TGTGCCTGGAGGGGCCCGGGACACCCTCAAGAGACCCAGTACTTC. Translated: CAWRGPGHPQETQYF.